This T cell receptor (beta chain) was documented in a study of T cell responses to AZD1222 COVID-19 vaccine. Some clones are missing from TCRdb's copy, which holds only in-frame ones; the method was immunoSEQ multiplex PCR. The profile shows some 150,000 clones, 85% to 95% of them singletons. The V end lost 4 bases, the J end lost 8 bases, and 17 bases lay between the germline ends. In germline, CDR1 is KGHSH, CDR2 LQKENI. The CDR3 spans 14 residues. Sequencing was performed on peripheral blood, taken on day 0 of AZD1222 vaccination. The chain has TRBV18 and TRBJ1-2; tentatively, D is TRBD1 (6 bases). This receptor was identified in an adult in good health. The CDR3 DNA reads TGTGCCAGCTCACGAAACAGGGAAGAGCAGGGCTACACCTTC. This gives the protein CASSRNREEQGYTF. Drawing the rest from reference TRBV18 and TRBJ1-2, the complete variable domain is NAGVMQNPRHLVRRRGQEARLRCSPMKGHSHVYWYRQLPEEGLKFMVYLQKENIIDESGMPKERFSAEFPKEGPSILRIQQVVRGDSAAYFCASSRNREEQGYTFGSGTRLTVV.